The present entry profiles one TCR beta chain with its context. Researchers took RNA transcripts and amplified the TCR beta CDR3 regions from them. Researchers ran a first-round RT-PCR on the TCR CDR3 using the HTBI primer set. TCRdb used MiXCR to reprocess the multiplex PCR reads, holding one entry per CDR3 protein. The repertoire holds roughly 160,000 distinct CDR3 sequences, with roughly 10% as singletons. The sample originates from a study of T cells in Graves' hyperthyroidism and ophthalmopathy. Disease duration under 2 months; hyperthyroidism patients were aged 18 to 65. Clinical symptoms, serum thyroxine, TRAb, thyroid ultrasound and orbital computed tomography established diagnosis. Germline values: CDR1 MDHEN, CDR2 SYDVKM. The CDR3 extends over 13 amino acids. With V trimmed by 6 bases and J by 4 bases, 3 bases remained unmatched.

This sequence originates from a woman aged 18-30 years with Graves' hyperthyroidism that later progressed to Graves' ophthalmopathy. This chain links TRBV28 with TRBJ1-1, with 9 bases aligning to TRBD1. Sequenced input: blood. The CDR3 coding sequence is TGTGCCAGCAGCACACAGGGGGCCACTGAAGCTTTCTTT. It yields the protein CASSTQGATEAFF.